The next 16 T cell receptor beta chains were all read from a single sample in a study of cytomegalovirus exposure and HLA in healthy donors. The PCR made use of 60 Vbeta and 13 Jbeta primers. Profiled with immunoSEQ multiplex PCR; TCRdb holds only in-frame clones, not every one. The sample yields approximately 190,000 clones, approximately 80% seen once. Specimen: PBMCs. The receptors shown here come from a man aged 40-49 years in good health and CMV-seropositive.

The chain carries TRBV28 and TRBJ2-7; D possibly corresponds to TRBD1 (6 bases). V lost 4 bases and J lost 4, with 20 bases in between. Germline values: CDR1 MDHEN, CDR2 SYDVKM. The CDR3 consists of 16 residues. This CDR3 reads CASSSYPDSQGYEQYF. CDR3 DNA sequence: TGTGCCAGCAGTTCGTACCCGGACTCCCAGGGGTACGAGCAGTACTTC.

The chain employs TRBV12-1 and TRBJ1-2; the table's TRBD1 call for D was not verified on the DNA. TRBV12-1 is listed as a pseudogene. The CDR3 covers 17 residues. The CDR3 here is CASSFEGTGSLNYGYTF. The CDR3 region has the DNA TGTGCCAGCAGCTTCGAAGGGACAGGGTCTCTTAACTATGGCTACACCTTC.

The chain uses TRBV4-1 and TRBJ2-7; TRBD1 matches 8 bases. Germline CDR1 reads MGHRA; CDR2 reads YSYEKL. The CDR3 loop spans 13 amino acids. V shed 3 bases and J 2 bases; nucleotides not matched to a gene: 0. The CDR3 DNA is TGCGCCAGCAGCCAGGGACAGGCCTACGAGCAGTACTTC. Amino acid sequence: CASSQGQAYEQYF.

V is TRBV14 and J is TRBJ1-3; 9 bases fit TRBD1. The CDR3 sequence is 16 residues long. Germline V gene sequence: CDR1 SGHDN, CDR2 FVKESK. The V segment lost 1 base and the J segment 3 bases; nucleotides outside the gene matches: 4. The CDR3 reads CASSQGGQGFGNTIYF. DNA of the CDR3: TGTGCCAGCAGCCAAGGGGGACAGGGTTTTGGAAACACCATATATTTT.

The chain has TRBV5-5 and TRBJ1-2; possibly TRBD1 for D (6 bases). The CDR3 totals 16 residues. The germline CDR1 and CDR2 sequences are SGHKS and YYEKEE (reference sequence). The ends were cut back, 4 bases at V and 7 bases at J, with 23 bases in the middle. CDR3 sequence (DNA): TGTGCCAGCAGCCCCACCCAATCGTGGGGGCTAGGTGGCTACACCTTC. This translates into CASSPTQSWGLGGYTF.

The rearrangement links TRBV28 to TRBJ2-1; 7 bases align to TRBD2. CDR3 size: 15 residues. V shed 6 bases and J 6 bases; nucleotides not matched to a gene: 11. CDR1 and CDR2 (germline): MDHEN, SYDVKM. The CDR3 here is CASSLLASGVNEQFF. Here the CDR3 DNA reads TGTGCCAGCAGCCTACTAGCGAGTGGAGTCAATGAGCAGTTCTTC.

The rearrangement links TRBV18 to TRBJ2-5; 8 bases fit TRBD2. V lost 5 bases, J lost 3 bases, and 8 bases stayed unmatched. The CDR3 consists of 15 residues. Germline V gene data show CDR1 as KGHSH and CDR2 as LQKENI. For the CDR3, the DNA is TGTGCCAGCTCATCGCGCGGGACTAGTGAAGAGACCCAGTACTTC. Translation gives CASSSRGTSEETQYF.

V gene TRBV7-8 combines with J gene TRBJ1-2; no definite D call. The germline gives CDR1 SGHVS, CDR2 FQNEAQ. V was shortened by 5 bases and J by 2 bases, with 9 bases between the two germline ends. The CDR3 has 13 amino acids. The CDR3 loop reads CASSAHPNYGYTF. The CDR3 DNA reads TGTGCCAGCAGCGCACATCCCAACTATGGCTACACCTTC.

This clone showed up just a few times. The CDR3 spells CASSRQGADTQYF. As DNA, the CDR3 is TGCGCCAGCAGTCGACAGGGCGCAGATACGCAGTATTTT. The chain has TRBV4-3 and TRBJ2-3, with TRBD1 matching over 7 bases. Germline-derived CDR1 and CDR2 are LGHNA and YSLEER. With 6 bases clipped from V and 4 bases from J, the junction kept 4 bases outside the gene matches. The CDR3 totals 13 residues.

CDR3: CASSQSGATDTQYF. The CDR3 coding sequence is TGCGCCAGCAGCCAATCAGGGGCCACAGATACGCAGTATTTT. The chain carries TRBV4-3 and TRBJ2-3, with a possible D match to TRBD1 (6 bases). Germline CDR1 and CDR2: LGHNA and YSLEER. The CDR3 sequence is 14 residues long. The ends were cut back, 2 bases at V and 2 bases at J, with 8 bases in the middle.

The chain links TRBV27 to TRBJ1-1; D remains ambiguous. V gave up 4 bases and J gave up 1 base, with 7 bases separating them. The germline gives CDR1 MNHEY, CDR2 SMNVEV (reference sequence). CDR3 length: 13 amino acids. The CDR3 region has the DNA TGTGCCAGCAGTTCATCACAGAACACTGAAGCTTTCTTT. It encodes CASSSSQNTEAFF.

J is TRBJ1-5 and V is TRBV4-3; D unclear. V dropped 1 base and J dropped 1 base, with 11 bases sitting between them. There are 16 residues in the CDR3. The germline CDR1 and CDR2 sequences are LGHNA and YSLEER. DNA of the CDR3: TGCGCCAGCAGCCAAGGACATTCGGGAAGCAATCAGCCCCAGCATTTT. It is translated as CASSQGHSGSNQPQHF.

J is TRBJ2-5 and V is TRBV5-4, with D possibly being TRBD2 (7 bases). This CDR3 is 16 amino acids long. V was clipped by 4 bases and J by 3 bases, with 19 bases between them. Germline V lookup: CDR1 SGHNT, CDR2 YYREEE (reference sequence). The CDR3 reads CASSTSPGGEEETQYF. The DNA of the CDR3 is TGTGCCAGCAGCACGAGCCCGGGGGGCGAGGAAGAGACCCAGTACTTC.

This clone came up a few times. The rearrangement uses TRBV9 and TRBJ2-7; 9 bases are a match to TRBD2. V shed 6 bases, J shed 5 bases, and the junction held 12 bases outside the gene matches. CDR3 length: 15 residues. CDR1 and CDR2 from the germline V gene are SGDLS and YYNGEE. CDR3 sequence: CASTKGASGNHEQYF. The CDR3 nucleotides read TGTGCCAGCACCAAGGGGGCTAGCGGGAACCACGAGCAGTACTTC.

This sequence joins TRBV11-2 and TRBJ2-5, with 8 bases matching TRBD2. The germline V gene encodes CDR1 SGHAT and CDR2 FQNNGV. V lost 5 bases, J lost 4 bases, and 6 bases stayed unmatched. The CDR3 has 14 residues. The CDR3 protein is CASSPREGSETQYF. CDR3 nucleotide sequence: TGTGCCAGCAGCCCCCGGGAGGGATCAGAGACCCAGTACTTC.

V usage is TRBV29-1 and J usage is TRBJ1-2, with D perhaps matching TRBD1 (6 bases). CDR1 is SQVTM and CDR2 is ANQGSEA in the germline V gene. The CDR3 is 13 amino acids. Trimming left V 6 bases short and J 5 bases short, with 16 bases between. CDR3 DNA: TGCAGCGTGGGGGACACTAAACATTATGGCTACACCTTC. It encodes CSVGDTKHYGYTF.